The T cell receptor (beta chain) under discussion was sequenced for a study of T cell changes during pregnancy in multiple sclerosis. CDR3 length equals 19 residues. Trimming at V came to 0 bases and at J to 2 bases, leaving 4 bases not matched to a gene. Germline CDR1 reads KGHSH; CDR2 reads LQKENI. Here immunoSEQ multiplex PCR was the method, and the copy in TCRdb shows in-frame clones only, minus some. This sample has around 36,000 clones; around nine tenths occur once, and the top ten carry 0.95% to 1.5%. The rearrangement joins TRBV18 to TRBJ2-6, with 13 bases that match TRBD2. The input for sequencing was peripheral blood, taken before pregnancy. This TCR was recovered from a female donor with multiple sclerosis, enrolled in a pregnancy study. The CDR3 nucleotides are TGTGCCAGCTCACCACCGGGACTAGCGGGAAGAACTGGGGCCAACGTCCTGACTTTC. This translates into CASSPPGLAGRTGANVLTF.